The sequence of this T cell receptor beta chain was determined in a study of T-cell memory formation after mild COVID-19. Turning to this clonotype: Its antigen is undetermined.

General study points: Specificity for SARS-CoV-2 was not confirmed among the second-wave clones peaking on day 37. Clones shrinking from day 15 to 85 showed even CD4/CD8 mixes; later expanders tilted CD4+. Cross-reactive memory apparently joined, as some responding clones appeared in pre-infection memory.

Barcoded TCR alpha and TCR beta cDNA libraries with UMIs came from 5'RACE using constant-segment primers. MiXCR was run by TCRdb on the 5' RACE reads, yielding one entry per CDR3 protein. The sample consists of hundreds of thousands of distinct CDR3 sequences, about a fifth of them appearing once. The receptor's source is an adult woman who had mild COVID-19 (a few samples of this study predate the infection). Cell type and time point are not known. The sequenced sample was PBMCs or a T cell subset sorted from them (not recorded which).

The CDR3 nucleotides are TGTGCCAGCAGCATACTAGACAATGAGCAGTTCTTC. It codes for CASSILDNEQFF. The J gene is TRBJ2-1, the V gene TRBV7-6; D is possibly TRBD2 (5 bases). CDR1 SGHVS and CDR2 FNYEAQ come from the germline V gene. Trimming pared 5 bases from V and 5 bases from J, leaving 7 bases between. CDR3 length: 12 residues.